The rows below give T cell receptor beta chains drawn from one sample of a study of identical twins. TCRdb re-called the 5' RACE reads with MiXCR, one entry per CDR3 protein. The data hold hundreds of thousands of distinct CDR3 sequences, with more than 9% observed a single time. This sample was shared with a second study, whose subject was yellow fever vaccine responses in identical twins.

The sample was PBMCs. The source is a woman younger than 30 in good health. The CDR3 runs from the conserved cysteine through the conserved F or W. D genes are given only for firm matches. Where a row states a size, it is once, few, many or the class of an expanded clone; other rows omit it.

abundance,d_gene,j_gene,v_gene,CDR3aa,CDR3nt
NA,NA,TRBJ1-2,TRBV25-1,CASSEYPGDNYGYTF,TGTGCCAGCAGTGAATACCCAGGGGACAACTATGGCTACACCTTC
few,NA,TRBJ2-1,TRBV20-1,CSAHPSVRGNEQFF,TGCAGTGCCCACCCTTCGGTCAGGGGCAATGAGCAGTTCTTC
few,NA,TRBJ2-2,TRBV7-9,CASSRSKTGNTGELFF,TGTGCCAGCAGCCGTTCCAAAACAGGGAACACCGGGGAGCTGTTTTTT
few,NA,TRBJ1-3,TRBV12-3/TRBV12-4,CASSPRVAGNTIYF,TGTGCCAGCAGTCCCCGGGTGGCTGGAAACACCATATATTTT
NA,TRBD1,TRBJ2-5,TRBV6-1,CASSGTGGSETQYF,TGTGCCAGCAGTGGGACAGGGGGAAGTGAGACCCAGTACTTC
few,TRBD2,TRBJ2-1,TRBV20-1,CSARGLAFHRSHWNEQFF,TGCAGTGCTAGGGGACTAGCCTTTCACCGATCTCATTGGAATGAGCAGTTCTTC
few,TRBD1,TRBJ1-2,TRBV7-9,CASSFGDRNYGYTF,TGTGCCAGCAGCTTCGGGGACAGGAACTATGGCTACACCTTC
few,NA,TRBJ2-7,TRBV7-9,CASSYTGYEQYF,TGTGCCAGCAGTTATACGGGGTACGAGCAGTACTTC
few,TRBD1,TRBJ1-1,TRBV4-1,CASSQEETQGLTEAFF,TGCGCCAGCAGCCAAGAAGAGACACAGGGGCTCACTGAAGCTTTCTTT
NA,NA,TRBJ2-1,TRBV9,CASSVALYNEQFF,TGTGCCAGCAGCGTAGCTCTCTACAATGAGCAGTTCTTC
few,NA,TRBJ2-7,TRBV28,CASRPPGLTYEQYF,TGTGCCAGCAGACCACCGGGACTTACCTACGAGCAGTACTTC
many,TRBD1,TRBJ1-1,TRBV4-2,CASSQIAGGITEAFF,TGTGCCAGCAGCCAGATCGCAGGGGGCATCACTGAAGCTTTCTTT
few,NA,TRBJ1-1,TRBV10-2,CASSESPGQRTEAFF,TGCGCCAGCAGTGAGTCGCCGGGGCAACGGACTGAAGCTTTCTTT
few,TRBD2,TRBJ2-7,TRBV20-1,CSASRRDYNYEQYF,TGCAGTGCTAGCCGCCGGGACTACAACTACGAGCAGTACTTC
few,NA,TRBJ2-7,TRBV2,CASSEAAVSYEQYF,TGTGCCAGCAGTGAAGCGGCCGTTTCCTACGAGCAGTACTTC
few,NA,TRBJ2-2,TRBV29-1,CSAWPSSTDTDGELFF,TGCAGCGCATGGCCTTCGAGCACGGACACAGACGGGGAGCTGTTTTTT
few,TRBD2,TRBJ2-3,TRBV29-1,CSVELAGPPDTQYF,TGCAGCGTTGAGCTAGCGGGGCCCCCAGATACGCAGTATTTT
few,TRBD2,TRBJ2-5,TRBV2,CASRGGTSVRETQYF,TGTGCCAGCAGAGGGGGGACTAGCGTGCGCGAGACCCAGTACTTC
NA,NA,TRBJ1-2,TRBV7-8,CASSSDSANYGYTF,TGTGCCAGCAGCTCGGACTCCGCCAACTATGGCTACACCTTC
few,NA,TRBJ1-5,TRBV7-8,CASSLANGWQGDQPQHF,TGTGCCAGCAGCTTAGCTAATGGTTGGCAGGGAGATCAGCCCCAGCATTTT
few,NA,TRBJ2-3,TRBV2,CASRRGLTDTQYF,TGTGCCAGCCGGCGAGGGCTTACAGATACGCAGTATTTT
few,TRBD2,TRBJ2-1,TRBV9,CASSVGKGSGRTYNEQFF,TGTGCCAGCAGCGTAGGGAAAGGGAGCGGGAGGACCTACAATGAGCAGTTCTTC
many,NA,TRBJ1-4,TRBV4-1,CASSLRTASIEKLFF,TGCGCCAGCAGCTTACGGACAGCGAGTATTGAAAAACTGTTTTTT
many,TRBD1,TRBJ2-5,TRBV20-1,CSARAGQGGETQYF,TGCAGTGCTAGAGCCGGACAGGGGGGGGAGACCCAGTACTTC
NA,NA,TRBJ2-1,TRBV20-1,CSARVSFTGKISDNEQFF,TGCAGTGCTAGAGTTTCCTTCACAGGGAAAATCTCAGACAATGAGCAGTTCTTC
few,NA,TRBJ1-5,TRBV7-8,CASSPTDGNQPQHF,TGTGCCAGCAGCCCCACGGACGGCAATCAGCCCCAGCATTTT
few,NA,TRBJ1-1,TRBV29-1,CSGGKQNTEAFF,TGCAGCGGAGGAAAGCAGAACACTGAAGCTTTCTTT
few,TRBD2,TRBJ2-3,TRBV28,CASSFPRLAGGSTDTQYF,TGTGCCAGCAGTTTTCCGCGACTAGCGGGAGGTAGCACAGATACGCAGTATTTT
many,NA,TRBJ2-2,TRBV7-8,CASSTSSGGPVTGELFF,TGTGCCAGCAGCACCTCTTCAGGGGGGCCGGTCACCGGGGAGCTGTTTTTT
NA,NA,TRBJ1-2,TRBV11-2,CASSLRTDLGRKNYGYTF,TGTGCCAGCAGCTTACGGACCGATCTGGGACGGAAGAACTATGGCTACACCTTC
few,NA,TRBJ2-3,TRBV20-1,CSAPRAGDTQYF,TGCAGTGCACCTAGGGCGGGAGATACGCAGTATTTT
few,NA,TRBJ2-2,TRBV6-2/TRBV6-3,CASSLRDWEYTGELFF,TGTGCCAGCAGTCTAAGGGACTGGGAGTATACCGGGGAGCTGTTTTTT
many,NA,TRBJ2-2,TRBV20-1,CSARDATTQPGELFF,TGCAGTGCTAGAGATGCCACAACCCAACCAGGGGAGCTGTTTTTT
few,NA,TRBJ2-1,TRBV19,CASSMPMGSYNEQFF,TGTGCCAGTAGTATGCCCATGGGGTCCTACAATGAGCAGTTCTTC
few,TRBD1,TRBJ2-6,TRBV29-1,CSARTGGGNVLTF,TGCAGCGCCCGGACAGGGGGAGGCAACGTCCTGACTTTC